The 19 T cell receptor beta chains below come from one sample, sequenced in a study of CD8 T cells in Susac syndrome. After extraction with the RNeasy kit, roughly 0.5 to 1 ug of the RNA was reverse transcribed using random hexamers. TCRdb reanalysed the immunoSEQ multiplex PCR reads using MiXCR and keeps one entry per CDR3 protein. This sample yields some 150,000 distinct CDR3 sequences, of which roughly 94% are seen a single time; 0.065% to 0.1% belongs to the top ten. Input material: CD4+ T cells from PBMCs. These TCRs come from a human donor in good health.

The V and J genes are TRBV30 and TRBJ1-5; D uncertain. The V gene's germline CDR1 is GTSNPN and CDR2 SVGIG (reference sequence). V dropped 0 bases and J dropped 0 bases, with 3 bases sitting between them. The CDR3 is 13 residues long. CDR3 coding DNA: TGTGCCTGGAGTGTCGATAGCAATCAGCCCCAGCATTTT. It is translated as CAWSVDSNQPQHF.

The chain combines TRBV30 with TRBJ2-7, with D tentatively TRBD2 (6 bases). V lost 8 bases and J lost 2, with 10 bases in between. CDR1 GTSNPN and CDR2 SVGIG come from the germline V gene (reference sequence). There are 11 residues in the CDR3. The CDR3 DNA sequence: TGTGCCCTTAGCGGAACCTACGAGCAGTACTTC. Translating it yields CALSGTYEQYF. The variable domain in full, with the rest retrieved from reference TRBV30 and TRBJ2-7, is SQTIHQWPATLVQPVGSPLSLECTVEGTSNPNLYWYRQAAGRGLQLLFYSVGIGQISSEVPQNLSASRPQDRQFILSSKKLLLSDSGFYLCALSGTYEQYFGPGTRLTVT.

The V gene is TRBV2, the J gene TRBJ1-2; possible D gene TRBD1, 5 bases. Trimming took 7 bases from V and 3 from J, leaving 6 bases between them. The CDR3 runs to 11 residues. Germline V CDR1 and CDR2: SNHLY, FYNNEI. The CDR3 here is CASIRDYGYTF. DNA for the CDR3: TGTGCCAGCATCAGGGACTATGGCTACACCTTC.

As for this clonotype: The junction shows a germline mismatch at one end, possibly a read error. This chain links TRBV12-3 or TRBV12-4 with TRBJ2-1; 9 bases are shared with TRBD1. The CDR3 length is 15 residues. The CDR3 nucleotides are TGTGCCAGCAGGATAACAGGGGGCGCAGGGAATGGGCAGTTCTTC. Its translation: CASRITGGAGNGQFF.

This sequence joins TRBV30 and TRBJ1-1; TRBD1 is a possible D gene (5 bases). Between the trimmed V and J ends, which lost 0 bases and 3 bases, there was a span of 8 bases. CDR3 size: 13 residues. CDR1 GTSNPN and CDR2 SVGIG come from the germline V gene (reference sequence). This CDR3 reads CAWSVRGDTEAFF. CDR3 in DNA: TGTGCCTGGAGTGTACGGGGGGACACTGAAGCTTTCTTT.

The V gene is TRBV3-1, the J gene TRBJ2-7; D gene ambiguous. V lost 5 bases, J lost 1 base, and 6 bases lay in between. CDR3 size: 12 residues. Germline V CDR1 and CDR2: LGHDT, YNNKEL (reference sequence). The CDR3 protein is CASSSFSYEQYF. CDR3 in DNA: TGTGCCAGCAGCTCTTTTTCCTACGAGCAGTACTTC.

V and J are TRBV27 and TRBJ2-3, with TRBD2 matching 11 bases. Germline trimming cut 8 bases from V and 5 bases from J; bases unmatched to any gene: 12. The CDR3 covers 16 residues. Per the germline V gene, CDR1 is MNHEY and CDR2 is SMNVEV (reference sequence). DNA for the CDR3: TGTGCCAGCCCCCCCCGACTAGCGGGACCAGTAGATACGCAGTATTTT. Residues: CASPPRLAGPVDTQYF.

This chain uses TRBV20-1 with TRBJ2-5; TRBD2 is a possible D gene (6 bases). V lost 6 bases to trimming and J lost 1 base, with 21 bases between them. This CDR3 has 16 amino acids. CDR1 is DFQATT, CDR2 SNEGSKA, per germline (reference sequence). CDR3 in amino acids: CSATAPGSGLQETQYF. The CDR3 coding sequence is TGCAGTGCCACTGCCCCAGGGAGCGGGCTCCAAGAGACCCAGTACTTC.

The V call is TRBV4-2, the J call TRBJ2-4; 12 bases are a match to TRBD1. From germline, CDR1 is LGHNA and CDR2 YNFKEQ. The CDR3 is 16 amino acids. V shed 0 bases and J 8 bases; nucleotides not matched to a gene: 5. DNA of the CDR3: TGTGCCAGCAGCCAAGAGGGACAGGGGGCCTGGGACATTCAGTACTTC. It codes for CASSQEGQGAWDIQYF.

This chain links TRBV7-8 with TRBJ1-1; D is ambiguous. V lost 1 base, J lost 4 bases, and 7 bases lay in between. The CDR3 sequence is 13 residues long. CDR1 is SGHVS and CDR2 is FQNEAQ in the germline V gene. In nucleotides, the CDR3 is TGTGCCAGCAGCTTAGGTGGTACCACTGAAGCTTTCTTT. Amino acids: CASSLGGTTEAFF.

The chain recombines TRBV29-1 with TRBJ1-1; the D gene is possibly TRBD1 (5 bases). V was cut by 5 bases and J by 4 bases, with 20 bases left in between. The CDR3 has 15 residues. Germline lookup yields CDR1 SQVTM and CDR2 ANQGSEA. The CDR3 DNA follows: TGCAGCGTTACACGACAGCGGGGCGTAGGCACTGAAGCTTTCTTT. Residues: CSVTRQRGVGTEAFF.

The count of this clonotype is one. The chain uses TRBV9 and TRBJ1-3; D remains ambiguous. The CDR3 spans 14 residues. V was trimmed by 0 bases and J by 4 bases, leaving 8 bases between them. CDR1 and CDR2 from the germline V gene are SGDLS and YYNGEE. CDR3 bases: TGTGCCAGCAGCGTAGATGTGGTCGGAAACACCATATATTTT. Translating it yields CASSVDVVGNTIYF.

The rearrangement links TRBV12-3 or TRBV12-4 to TRBJ2-3; 9 nucleotides line up with TRBD1. The CDR3 is made up of 16 amino acids. With V trimmed by 5 bases and J by 4 bases, 10 bases remained unmatched. As DNA, the CDR3 is TGTGCCAGCAGTATCTCCGGGACAGGGTTTGCAGATACGCAGTATTTT. Amino acids: CASSISGTGFADTQYF.

V gene TRBV6-2 or TRBV6-3 combines with J gene TRBJ2-2, with 10 nucleotides matching TRBD1. CDR1 MNHEY and CDR2 SVGEGT come from the germline V gene. The CDR3 covers 16 residues. Trimming removed 5 bases from V and 3 bases from J; junction bases left unmatched: 6. The CDR3 sequence is CASSPGTGDDTGELFF. In DNA form, the CDR3 reads TGTGCCAGCAGTCCCGGGACAGGGGACGACACCGGGGAGCTGTTTTTT.

Only one count was recorded for this clonotype. This chain connects TRBV28 to TRBJ2-5; TRBD1 is a possible D gene (5 bases). The ends were cut back, 3 bases at V and 2 bases at J, with 13 bases in the middle. This CDR3 has 15 residues. CDR1 is MDHEN and CDR2 is SYDVKM in the germline V gene. CDR3 in amino acids: CASSFPQGRQETQYF. The CDR3 nucleotides are TGTGCCAGCAGTTTTCCCCAGGGCAGGCAAGAGACCCAGTACTTC. Supplemented by reference TRBV28 and TRBJ2-5, the full variable domain reads DVKVTQSSRYLVKRTGEKVFLECVQDMDHENMFWYRQDPGLGLRLIYFSYDVKMKEKGDIPEGYSVSREKKERFSLILESASTNQTSMYLCASSFPQGRQETQYFGPGTRLLVL.

The V and J genes are TRBV29-1 and TRBJ1-5, with TRBD1 matching 9 bases. Unmatched junction bases numbered 7, after V lost 6 bases and J lost 4 bases. This CDR3 region has 14 residues. Per the germline V gene, CDR1 is SQVTM and CDR2 is ANQGSEA. The CDR3 DNA follows: TGCAGCGTCTCACCGGGACAGGGTAATCAGCCCCAGCATTTT. Its protein is CSVSPGQGNQPQHF.

The chain has TRBV5-1 and TRBJ2-2; a weak D match, TRBD1 (6 bases). CDR1 is SGHRS, CDR2 YFSETQ, per germline. The V and J ends lost 4 bases and 2 bases respectively, with 15 bases between them. This CDR3 is built from 16 residues. CDR3 bases: TGCGCCAGCAGCCTAGTCGACAGGACTAACACCGGGGAGCTGTTTTTT. It translates to CASSLVDRTNTGELFF.

The rearrangement links TRBV3-1 to TRBJ2-7, with a possible D match to TRBD1 (5 bases). Germline loops: CDR1 LGHDT, CDR2 YNNKEL (reference sequence). CDR3 length: 14 amino acids. Trimming removed 3 bases from V and 5 bases from J, with 14 bases in between. This CDR3 is CASSHRTRLNEQYF. DNA of the CDR3: TGTGCCAGCAGCCACCGGACAAGGCTCAACGAGCAGTACTTC.

This clonotype is a singleton in its sample. The chain carries TRBV7-9 and TRBJ1-1; no firm D call. Germline V CDR1 and CDR2: SEHNR, FQNEAQ (reference sequence). The CDR3 totals 13 residues. Trimming cost V 3 bases and J 0 bases, with 5 bases left between them. CDR3 DNA: TGTGCCAGCAGCTTCTCCATGAACACTGAAGCTTTCTTT. Translation: CASSFSMNTEAFF.